These T cell receptor beta chains were read from a single sample in a study of Ad26.COV2.S vaccination and SARS-CoV-2 variants. Some clones are missing from TCRdb's copy, which holds only in-frame ones; the method was immunoSEQ multiplex PCR. The repertoire holds hundreds of thousands of clones, 85% to 90% seen once, with approximately 5% in the top ten. This sample comprised peripheral blood, obtained in a trial of Ad26.COV2.S vaccine versus placebo. The receptor source for this set is a person between 18 and 65 years old who received the Ad26.COV2.S COVID-19 vaccine or a placebo. Both conserved end residues are part of each CDR3. A D gene is named only where the DNA matches it firmly. For some rows the clone size is stated as once, few or many, or as a class when expanded; others skip it.

D gene	V gene	clone size	J gene	CDR3 protein	CDR3 DNA
TRBD2	TRBV5-1	NA	TRBJ2-5	CASSLTGGAVETQYF	TGCGCCAGCAGCTTGACGGGGGGAGCAGTGGAGACCCAGTACTTC
NA	TRBV10-2	NA	TRBJ2-4	CASSELGPQNIQYF	TGCGCCAGCAGTGAACTGGGGCCACAAAACATTCAGTACTTC
NA	TRBV27	NA	TRBJ2-1	CASSELGPSEQFF	TGTGCCAGCAGCGAACTAGGTCCGAGTGAGCAGTTCTTC
NA	TRBV7-9	NA	TRBJ2-1	CASSLEVSLAIYNEQFF	TGTGCCAGCAGCTTAGAGGTTAGCCTAGCTATCTACAATGAGCAGTTCTTC
NA	TRBV27	NA	TRBJ2-7	CASSLSGVGYEQYF	TGTGCCAGCAGTTTATCCGGGGTCGGCTACGAGCAGTACTTC
NA	TRBV3-1/TRBV3-2	once	TRBJ2-4	CASSQKYRENIQYF	TGTGCCAGCAGCCAAAAGTACAGAGAAAACATTCAGTACTTC
NA	TRBV5-1	NA	TRBJ1-1	CASSFSYERGNTEAFF	TGCGCCAGCAGCTTCAGCTACGAAAGGGGCAACACTGAAGCTTTCTTT
NA	TRBV10-3	NA	TRBJ2-2	CAIRATGTGELFF	TGTGCCATCAGGGCGACGGGTACCGGGGAGCTGTTTTTT
NA	TRBV9	NA	TRBJ2-2	CASSAEQGATGELFF	TGTGCCAGCAGCGCTGAACAGGGAGCCACCGGGGAGCTGTTTTTT
NA	TRBV6-2/TRBV6-3	NA	TRBJ2-2	CASSFPGVPPPGELFF	TGTGCCAGCAGTTTCCCAGGGGTCCCTCCTCCCGGGGAGCTGTTTTTT
TRBD1	TRBV6-2/TRBV6-3	few	TRBJ2-7	CASSYRRAGGESYEQYF	TGTGCCAGCAGTTACCGCCGGGCAGGGGGAGAATCCTACGAGCAGTACTTC
NA	TRBV5-1	NA	TRBJ2-3	CASSLGPRGQTDTQYF	TGCGCCAGCAGCTTGGGACCCAGGGGTCAAACAGATACGCAGTATTTT
TRBD1	TRBV6-1	NA	TRBJ1-4	CASSEFDRVGKLFF	TGTGCCAGCAGTGAATTTGACAGGGTGGGCAAACTGTTTTTT
TRBD1	TRBV5-5	NA	TRBJ2-5	CASSLNRGLETQYF	TGTGCCAGCAGCTTGAACAGGGGGTTAGAGACCCAGTACTTC
TRBD2	TRBV3-1/TRBV3-2	NA	TRBJ2-1	CASSQDPWGEREYNEQFF	TGTGCCAGCAGCCAAGACCCTTGGGGGGAGCGGGAATACAATGAGCAGTTCTTC
TRBD1	TRBV28	NA	TRBJ2-1	CASSLSAGGSYNEQFF	TGTGCCAGCAGTTTATCCGCAGGGGGCTCCTACAATGAGCAGTTCTTC
NA	TRBV7-6	NA	TRBJ2-1	CASSYTILPGYNEQFF	TGTGCCAGCAGCTACACTATCCTGCCGGGCTACAATGAGCAGTTCTTC